These 15 T cell receptor beta chains originate from one sample sequenced in a study of T cell responses to AZD1222 COVID-19 vaccine. Clones were sequenced by immunoSEQ multiplex PCR, and TCRdb holds only the in-frame ones, with some missing. The sample gives more than 110,000 clones, just over 85% of which show up once; around 3% is in the top ten. The sequenced sample was peripheral blood, obtained on day 0 of AZD1222 vaccination. The receptors come from an adult in good health.

The chain recombines TRBV7-2 with TRBJ2-7; D is unclear. Germline V gene data show CDR1 as SGHTA and CDR2 as FQGNSA. CDR3 length: 14 residues. V lost 1 base, J lost 0 bases, and 7 bases lay in between. DNA for the CDR3: TGTGCCAGCAGCTTAGAGGGCTACTCCTACGAGCAGTACTTC. Translated, it gives CASSLEGYSYEQYF.

This chain connects TRBV3-1 (or the pseudogene TRBV3-2) to TRBJ2-2; D is perhaps TRBD1 or TRBD2 (5 bases each). This CDR3 contains 15 residues. The germline V gene encodes CDR1 LGHDT and CDR2 YNNKEL (reference sequence). Trimming pared 5 bases from V and 2 bases from J, leaving 12 bases between. CDR3 nucleotide sequence: TGTGCCAGCAGCGAGGGGCTGCATAACACCGGGGAGCTGTTTTTT. Its translation: CASSEGLHNTGELFF.

The J gene is TRBJ2-6, the V gene TRBV27, with a weak D call TRBD2 (6 bases). Germline assignment: CDR1 MNHEY and CDR2 SMNVEV (reference sequence). V lost 3 bases, J lost 4 bases, and 13 bases lay in between. This CDR3 contains 16 residues. In nucleotides, the CDR3 is TGTGCCAGCAGTTTGATCGGGGGTGGCGGGGCCAACGTCCTGACTTTC. Its translation is CASSLIGGGGANVLTF. Complete variable domain (other parts from reference TRBV27 and TRBJ2-6): EAQVTQNPRYLITVTGKKLTVTCSQNMNHEYMSWYRQDPGLGLRQIYYSMNVEVTDKGDVPEGYKVSRKEKRNFPLILESPSPNQTSLYFCASSLIGGGGANVLTFGAGSRLTVL.

The chain is built from TRBV15 and TRBJ1-3; D gene uncertain. The CDR3 extends over 15 amino acids. Germline CDR1 and CDR2: LNHNV and YYDKDF (reference sequence). Trimming removed 0 bases at V and 7 bases at J, with 13 bases between. The CDR3 sequence is CATSRELSRANTIYF. The CDR3 nucleotides read TGTGCCACCAGCAGAGAACTGAGTAGGGCTAACACCATATATTTT.

J is TRBJ2-7 and V is TRBV29-1; tentatively, D is TRBD2 (6 bases). V lost 7 bases to trimming and J lost 3 bases, with 16 bases between them. Germline assignment: CDR1 SQVTM and CDR2 ANQGSEA. The CDR3 totals 13 residues. DNA of the CDR3: TGCAGCGGTTCCGGGGGACTGTTCTACGAGCAGTACTTC. It specifies CSGSGGLFYEQYF.

There are a few counts of this clone. V gene TRBV5-1 combines with J gene TRBJ1-1; the match to TRBD1 covers 9 bases. The length of the CDR3 is 13 residues. CDR1 and CDR2 (germline): SGHRS, YFSETQ. V was pared by 3 bases and J by 5 bases, with 2 bases of the junction left unmatched. Here the CDR3 DNA reads TGCGCCAGCAGCTGGGGACAGGGTACTGAAGCTTTCTTT. The encoded protein is CASSWGQGTEAFF.

The V and J genes are TRBV6-2 or TRBV6-3 and TRBJ1-3; no firm D call. Germline loops: CDR1 MNHEY, CDR2 SVGEGT. The CDR3 has 16 amino acids. Trimming left V 2 bases short and J 2 bases short, with 13 bases between. CDR3: CASSYGRTLTGNTIYF. Here the CDR3 DNA reads TGTGCCAGCAGTTACGGCAGGACTCTTACTGGAAACACCATATATTTT.

This chain joins TRBV19 and TRBJ2-3; no reliable D call. The CDR3 runs 14 residues. V was trimmed by 4 bases and J by 5 bases, leaving 13 bases between them. CDR1 is LNHDA, CDR2 SQIVND, per germline (reference sequence). The CDR3 protein is CASSTPPWGDTQYF. DNA for the CDR3: TGTGCCAGTAGTACTCCCCCTTGGGGAGATACGCAGTATTTT.

The rearrangement uses TRBV6-5 and TRBJ1-1; D is unclear. Germline lookup yields CDR1 MNHEY and CDR2 SVGAGI. V lost 2 bases to trimming and J lost 3 bases, with 13 bases between them. This CDR3 is 15 amino acids long. CDR3 amino acids: CASSYHGKGDTEAFF. The CDR3 DNA is TGTGCCAGCAGTTACCACGGGAAGGGAGACACTGAAGCTTTCTTT.

The CDR3 spells CASRSLNTEAFF. CDR3 sequence (DNA): TGTGCCAGCAGGTCTTTGAACACTGAAGCTTTCTTT. The chain couples TRBV7-9 to TRBJ1-1; D call uncertain. The CDR3 spans 12 residues. V dropped 6 bases and J dropped 0 bases, with 5 bases sitting between them. Germline V gene data show CDR1 as SEHNR and CDR2 as FQNEAQ (reference sequence). The full variable domain, rest sourced from reference TRBV7-9 and TRBJ1-1, is DTGVSQNPRHKITKRGQNVTFRCDPISEHNRLYWYRQTLGQGPEFLTYFQNEAQLEKSRLLSDRFSAERPKGSFSTLEIQRTEQGDSAMYLCASRSLNTEAFFGQGTRLTVV.

V and J are TRBV6-6 and TRBJ2-1; tentatively, D is TRBD2 (6 bases). Germline V CDR1 and CDR2: MNHNY, SVGAGI (reference sequence). The V end lost 5 bases, the J end lost 6 bases, and 26 bases lay between the germline ends. CDR3 size: 18 residues. CDR3 in amino acids: CASSHQRAGSSGRNEQFF. CDR3 bases: TGTGCCAGCAGTCACCAGAGGGCCGGGAGCAGCGGACGCAATGAGCAGTTCTTC.

This chain joins TRBV10-3 and TRBJ2-1; 7 bases are shared with TRBD1. CDR1 and CDR2 (germline): ENHRY, SYGVKD. After removal of 2 bases from V and 10 bases from J, the junction contained 8 bases not matched to a gene. There are 14 residues in the CDR3. The CDR3 nucleotides are TGTGCCATCAGTGAGGGACAGGTAGTAACAGAGCAGTTCTTC. Its translation: CAISEGQVVTEQFF.

The gene calls are TRBV21-1 and TRBJ1-6; no check of the table's D call, TRBD1, against the DNA was made. TRBV21-1 is an annotated pseudogene. CDR3 length equals 15 residues. DNA for the CDR3: TGTGCCAGCAGCGAAGAGACAGGGCCTAATTCACCCCTCCACTTT. It translates to CASSEETGPNSPLHF.

This chain uses TRBV4-1 with TRBJ2-1; 12 positions agree with TRBD2. The CDR3 sequence is 15 residues long. CDR1 is MGHRA and CDR2 is YSYEKL in the germline V gene. V shed 2 bases and J 6 bases; nucleotides not matched to a gene: 2. Here the CDR3 reads CASSQTSGRRNEQFF. Here the CDR3 DNA reads TGCGCCAGCAGCCAAACTAGCGGGAGGCGCAATGAGCAGTTCTTC.

The V and J genes are TRBV19 and TRBJ2-2, with D possibly being TRBD2 (6 bases). Trimming cost V 6 bases and J 9 bases, with 20 bases left between them. The CDR3 contains 15 residues. Germline V gene sequence: CDR1 LNHDA, CDR2 SQIVND (reference sequence). CDR3 protein: CASRGLEEGRRELFF. CDR3 DNA sequence: TGTGCCAGTAGGGGCTTGGAGGAGGGAAGGCGGGAGCTGTTTTTT. The complete variable domain, with remaining parts taken from reference TRBV19 and TRBJ2-2, reads DGGITQSPKYLFRKEGQNVTLSCEQNLNHDAMYWYRQDPGQGLRLIYYSQIVNDFQKGDIAEGYSVSREKKESFPLTVTSAQKNPTAFYLCASRGLEEGRRELFFGEGSRLTVL.